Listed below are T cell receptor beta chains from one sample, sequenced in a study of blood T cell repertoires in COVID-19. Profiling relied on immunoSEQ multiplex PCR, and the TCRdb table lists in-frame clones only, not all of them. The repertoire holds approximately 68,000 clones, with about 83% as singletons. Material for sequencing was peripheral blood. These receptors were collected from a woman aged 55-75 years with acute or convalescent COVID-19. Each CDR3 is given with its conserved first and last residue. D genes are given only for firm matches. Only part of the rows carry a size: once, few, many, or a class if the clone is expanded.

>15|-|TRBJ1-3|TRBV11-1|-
CASSGTPRAGNTIYF
TGTGCCAGCAGCGGGACACCGAGGGCTGGAAACACCATATATTTT
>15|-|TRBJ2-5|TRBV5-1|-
CASSFLGQGQETQYF
TGCGCCAGCAGCTTCCTTGGGCAGGGACAAGAGACCCAGTACTTC
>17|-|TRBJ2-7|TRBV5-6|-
CASSPYGAGRVAYEQYF
TGTGCCAGCAGCCCCTACGGGGCGGGGAGAGTCGCCTACGAGCAGTACTTC
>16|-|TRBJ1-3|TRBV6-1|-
CASSEAGPSSGNTIYF
TGTGCCAGCAGTGAAGCTGGGCCAAGCTCTGGAAACACCATATATTTT
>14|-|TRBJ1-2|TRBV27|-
CASSSIQGPYGYTF
TGTGCCAGCAGTTCTATACAGGGACCCTATGGCTACACCTTC
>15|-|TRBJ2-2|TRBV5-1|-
CATRDGGSNTGELFF
TGCGCCACCAGAGACGGGGGATCGAACACCGGGGAGCTGTTTTTT
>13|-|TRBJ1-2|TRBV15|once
CATSRDREYGYTF
TGTGCCACCAGCAGAGATCGGGAGTATGGCTACACCTTC
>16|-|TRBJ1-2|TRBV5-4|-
CASSEAGTTPLWGYTF
TGTGCCAGCAGCGAAGCCGGGACAACGCCGTTATGGGGCTACACCTTC
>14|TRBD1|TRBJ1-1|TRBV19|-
CASSNDRDGTEAFF
TGTGCCAGTAGTAACGACAGGGATGGAACTGAAGCTTTCTTT
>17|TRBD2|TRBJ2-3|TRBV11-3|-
CASSLGDGGGRTDTQYF
TGTGCCAGCAGCTTAGGGGACGGCGGGGGGCGCACAGATACGCAGTATTTT
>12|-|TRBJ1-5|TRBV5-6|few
CASSKLNQPQHF
TGTGCCAGCAGTAAACTTAATCAGCCCCAGCATTTT
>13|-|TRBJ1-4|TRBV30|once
CAWSTSYNEKLFF
TGTGCCTGGAGTACGTCCTATAATGAAAAACTGTTTTTT
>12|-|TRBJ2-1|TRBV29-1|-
CSVDRSYNEQFF
TGCAGCGTTGACAGATCCTACAATGAGCAGTTCTTC
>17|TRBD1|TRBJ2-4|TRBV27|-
CASSYTGTGAAKNIQYF
TGTGCCAGCAGTTACACCGGGACAGGGGCCGCCAAAAACATTCAGTACTTC
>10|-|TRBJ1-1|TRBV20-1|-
CSAWDIRAFF
TGCAGTGCATGGGACATCAGGGCTTTCTTT
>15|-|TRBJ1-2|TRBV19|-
CASSRWGGSFDGYTF
TGTGCCAGTAGTCGATGGGGGGGGAGCTTCGATGGCTACACCTTC
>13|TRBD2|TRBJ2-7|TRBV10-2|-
CASSVGLADPQYF
TGCGCCAGCAGTGTGGGACTAGCGGATCCTCAGTACTTC
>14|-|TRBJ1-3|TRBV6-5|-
CASRLQDSGNTIYF
TGTGCCAGCAGGCTACAGGACTCTGGAAACACCATATATTTT
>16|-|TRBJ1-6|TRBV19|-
CASNSWGGSYNSPLHF
TGTGCCAGTAACTCCTGGGGGGGCTCCTATAATTCACCCCTCCACTTT
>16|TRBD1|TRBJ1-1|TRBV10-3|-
CAISESRGSGDTEAFF
TGTGCCATCAGTGAGTCCAGGGGGAGTGGGGACACTGAAGCTTTCTTT
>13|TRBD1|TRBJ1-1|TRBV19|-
CASSLDRATEAFF
TGTGCCAGTAGTCTGGACAGGGCCACTGAAGCTTTCTTT
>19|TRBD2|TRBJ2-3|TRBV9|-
CASSLVPGLAGAPPDTQYF
TGTGCCAGCAGCCTTGTCCCGGGACTAGCGGGAGCGCCCCCGGATACGCAGTATTTT
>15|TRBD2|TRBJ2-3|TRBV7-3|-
CASSFSSGGTDTQYF
TGTGCCAGCAGCTTCTCGAGCGGGGGCACAGATACGCAGTATTTT
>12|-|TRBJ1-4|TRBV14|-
CASSPAREKLFF
TGTGCCAGCAGCCCCGCCAGGGAAAAACTGTTTTTT
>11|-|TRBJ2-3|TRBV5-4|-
CASSSTDTQYF
TGTGCCAGCAGCTCAACAGATACGCAGTATTTT